This TCR beta chain was captured by sequencing in a study of blood T cell repertoires in COVID-19. Study summary: There were acute and convalescent COVID-19 samples, and they came from the United States, Italy and Spain. In each case, the material was cDNA or gDNA derived from T cells, B-cell-depleted T cells, or PBMCs.

The CDR3 has 18 residues. Germline trimming cut 5 bases from V and 5 bases from J; bases unmatched to any gene: 13. CDR1 LNHDA and CDR2 SQIVND come from the germline V gene (reference sequence). Profiling relied on immunoSEQ multiplex PCR, and the TCRdb table lists in-frame clones only, not all of them. The sample lists about 220,000 clones, around 88% occurring once. Everyone who took part was roughly 18 to 89 years old, and they came from 24 US areas. Clinical history reported by participants formed the basis on which cohorts were assigned. Sequencing used PBMCs or T cells enriched from blood (not recorded which). This receptor was taken from a woman aged 40-49 years with acute COVID-19. The chain uses TRBV19 and TRBJ2-2; 11 bases line up with TRBD2. CDR3 bases: TGTGCCAGTAGTTCCATTGGACTAGCGGGTGGGAGGACCGGGGAGCTGTTTTTT. It codes for CASSSIGLAGGRTGELFF.